This T cell receptor beta chain was sequenced for a study of shared clonotypes between healthy human individuals. PBMC DNA, left unsorted, was sequenced on ten immunoSEQ deep assay plates. Repertoires were generated with immunoSEQ multiplex PCR, while TCRdb's copy carries only in-frame clones and drops some. The sample consists of approximately 480,000 clones, around 79% of them appearing once. Sequenced material: PBMCs. The sequence was obtained from a woman between 40 and 55 years old in good health. Some clones in this sample may be carry-over from other donors' samples.

As DNA, the CDR3 is TGCGCCAGCAGCCCCGGACAGGGGACGGGGCGTGAGCAGTTCTTC. It codes for CASSPGQGTGREQFF. This chain connects TRBV5-1 to TRBJ2-1; 9 nucleotides line up with TRBD1. Germline loops: CDR1 SGHRS, CDR2 YFSETQ. This CDR3 has 15 residues. J lost 9 bases, V lost 4 bases, and 11 bases had no gene match.